The present entry profiles one T cell receptor (beta chain) with its context. Among the patients, aged 18 to 65, hyperthyroidism was newly diagnosed and had lasted under 2 months. Exclusion followed for patients with uncontrolled infection, other autoimmune disease, pregnancy or lactation. Each diagnosis was grounded in clinical symptoms, serum thyroxine and TRAb, thyroid ultrasound, and orbital computed tomography. These data belong to a study of T cells in Graves' hyperthyroidism and ophthalmopathy. CDR1 and CDR2 (germline): SGHTA, FQGNSA. V was pared by 3 bases and J by 3 bases, with 12 bases between. This CDR3 is built from 14 residues. Template material for amplifying TCR beta CDR3 regions consisted of RNA transcripts. The primer set for the first-round RT-PCR of the TCR CDR3 was HTBI. TCRdb passed the multiplex PCR reads through MiXCR, listing each CDR3 protein once. The repertoire holds approximately 220,000 distinct CDR3 sequences, approximately 20% seen once, with around 47% in the top ten.

This chain joins TRBV7-2 and TRBJ2-7, with D perhaps matching TRBD2 (5 bases). Sequenced material: blood. The clonotype comes from a man in his forties with Graves' hyperthyroidism. The chain's CDR3 is CASSFGIDYYEQYF. The CDR3 DNA reads TGTGCCAGCAGCTTCGGTATCGACTACTACGAGCAGTACTTC.